The T cell receptor beta chain described here comes from a study of T cell responses to AZD1222 COVID-19 vaccine (TCRdb year 2021). Broadly, across the study: AZD1222 recipients whose second dose came at about 4 weeks and those whose second dose came at about 12 weeks were combined into one group, since spike-specific TCR depth and breadth did not differ between the two schedules. TCR sequencing was performed for about 250 trial participants, of whom about 200 were given two doses of AZD1222 and some 26 were given two doses of MenACWY control vaccine. Trial participants were enrolled into age subgroups of 18-55, 56-69 and 70-plus years, which contained approximately 150, 28 and 58 TCR-sequenced participants, respectively.

Paper-wide results and their limitations: Because no samples from the day 14 peak response were available, repertoires could be characterized only after the peak T cell response. Vaccine-associated CD4 TCRs spanned the whole spike protein, with dominant responses in regions 160-218 and 743-854. Most participants were white British and females outnumbered males, and the authors suggested that clonal diversity may have been underestimated. Conclusions about previously exposed vaccinees are limited, since just a handful of AZD1222 recipients were seropositive for SARS-CoV-2 at baseline. Nearly half of unique spike-specific TCRs reportedly recognized epitopes outside regions mutated in the B.1.351 and B.1.1.7 variants. The 56-69-year group was small, and its depth increase did not reach significance, likely because of low power. Spike-specific TCR breadth and depth rose significantly after two AZD1222 doses compared with day 0 and with MenACWY recipients.

A note on this clone: Its antigen is not yet known. Base qualities are missing; no much larger clone stands one base away.

The sample's time point label, in plain terms: baseline before first vaccination. Vaccinee samples came from UK trials COV001 and COV002, including a single-blind randomized controlled phase 2/3 trial of AZD1222 (ChAdOx1 nCoV-19) in healthy adults. For TCRbeta chain sequencing, PBMC samples from trial participants were taken at day 0 and at day 28 after the second dose. The CDR3 regions of human TCRbeta chains were analyzed by immunosequencing. For the original study's pipeline: Repertoire TCRs were checked for matches against a reference library of SARS-CoV-2-specific TCRs that had been generated using the MIRA antigen-specificity platform. Breadth meant the fraction of unique TCRs that were SARS-CoV-2-associated, whereas depth meant the fraction of total T cells that were SARS-CoV-2-associated. Using the MIRA data, each spike-specific TCR was mapped to the spike region that the TCR reacts to and placed in a CD4 or CD8 class. Log10-transformed breadth and depth values were compared by one-way ANOVA with Sidak's multiple comparisons tests. Entries here come from immuneACCESS through TCRdb and include only in-frame sequences with V and J called. Some clones fail to appear in such tables; in the studies checked, an unresolved V gene covers under half of the shortfall, and the cause of the remainder is unknown. V and J calls and clone size are copied from that table; D and trimming were computed from the DNA. The sample yields 60,000 or so clones; 84% were counted once. 15% to 20% of the sample belongs to the ten largest clones.

The sequence was obtained from an adult in good health. This sample comprised peripheral blood, obtained on day 0 of AZD1222 vaccination.

The nucleotide sequence reads as follows: TGTGCCAGCAGCGAAATGGGGGTGGCCTACGAGCAGTACTTC. The encoded protein is CASSEMGVAYEQYF. The chain is assembled from TRBV7-2 and TRBJ2-7; the D call is possibly TRBD1 or TRBD2, each sharing 5 bases. The cysteine opens and the phenylalanine closes a CDR3 of 14 amino acids. Just the 42-base CDR3 DNA is kept, in frame starting at base 1. Looking up the germline V gene yields CDR1 SGHTA and CDR2 FQGNSA. The junction shows trimming of 5 bases on V and 2 bases on J, plus 13 bases between the germline ends.